These 26 T cell receptor beta chains were all obtained from the same sample, sequenced in a study of OX40 agonist ivuxolimab in advanced cancers. The library was made by the immunoSEQ multiplex PCR assay. Entries here come from immuneACCESS through TCRdb and include only in-frame sequences with V and J called. Some clones fail to appear in such tables; in the studies checked, an unresolved V gene covers under half of the shortfall, and the cause of the remainder is unknown. Across this sample there are around 35,000 clones, with 80% to 85% seen only once. The ten biggest clones cover 1.2% to 1.5% of the sample. The sequencing used CD4+ or CD8+ T cells sorted from blood, collected in a trial of the OX40 agonist ivuxolimab. All receptors derive from an adult with an advanced solid tumor such as melanoma, head and neck, liver or kidney cancer.

This clone occurred a few times. The chain links TRBV7-8 to TRBJ2-5; perhaps TRBD1 as D (6 bases). Deletions cut 4 bases from V and 3 bases from J, with 15 bases between. This CDR3 comprises 15 residues. From germline, CDR1 is SGHVS and CDR2 FQNEAQ. The CDR3 region is CASSSQGTAKETQYF. DNA of the CDR3: TGTGCCAGCAGCTCACAGGGTACGGCTAAAGAGACCCAGTACTTC. Variable domain in full (rest from reference TRBV7-8 and TRBJ2-5): GAGVSQSPRYKVAKRGQDVALRCDPISGHVSLFWYQQALGQGPEFLTYFQNEAQLDKSGLPSDRFFAERPEGSVSTLKIQRTQQEDSAVYLCASSSQGTAKETQYFGPGTRLLVL.

The chain combines TRBV19 with TRBJ1-4; TRBD1 is a possible D gene (6 bases). Trimming removed 2 bases at V and 7 bases at J, with 11 bases between. This CDR3 spans 14 amino acids. The germline V gene has CDR1 LNHDA and CDR2 SQIVND (reference sequence). The CDR3 coding sequence is TGTGCCAGTAGTATAAGATTGGACAGTGAAAAACTGTTTTTT. The encoded protein is CASSIRLDSEKLFF.

This clone appeared once. The chain couples TRBV6-1 to TRBJ2-2, with no clear D. Germline V gives CDR1 MNHNS, CDR2 SASEGT. The CDR3 consists of 14 residues. The V end lost 4 bases, the J end lost 1 base, and 7 bases lay between the germline ends. The CDR3 nucleotides read TGTGCCAGCAGTGTCAGACGGAACACCGGGGAGCTGTTTTTT. Translated, it gives CASSVRRNTGELFF.

V gene TRBV12-5 combines with J gene TRBJ2-5, with 10 positions matching TRBD1. The J call is in doubt because the DNA end fits TRBJ2-7 better. Germline V gene sequence: CDR1 LGHNT, CDR2 FRNRAP. CDR3 length: 16 amino acids. This CDR3 is CASGLAGDRGAYEQYF. The CDR3 DNA sequence: TGTGCTAGTGGTTTGGCGGGGGACAGGGGCGCATACGAGCAGTACTTC.

This clone was seen a handful of times. The genes are TRBV4-3 and TRBJ2-1; 7 nucleotides align to TRBD2. The CDR3 length is 17 residues. Trimming at V came to 4 bases and at J to 0 bases, leaving 9 bases not matched to a gene. CDR1 and CDR2 (germline): LGHNA, YSLEER. The CDR3 loop reads CASSRAGGYPSYNEQFF. CDR3 bases: TGCGCCAGCAGCCGGGCCGGGGGGTACCCCTCCTACAATGAGCAGTTCTTC.

The V and J genes are TRBV11-3 and TRBJ2-1, with D possibly being TRBD1 (5 bases). CDR3 length: 12 residues. V was clipped by 5 bases and J by 7 bases, with 9 bases between them. CDR1 is SGHNT, CDR2 YENEEA, per germline. The CDR3 DNA follows: TGTGCCAGCAGCGAGCAGGGAAATGAGCAGTTCTTC. It yields the protein CASSEQGNEQFF.

The J gene is TRBJ2-7, the V gene TRBV14, with TRBD2 matching over 12 bases. CDR3 length equals 15 residues. CDR1 SGHDN and CDR2 FVKESK come from the germline V gene. V was pared by 1 base and J by 7 bases, with 5 bases of the junction left unmatched. DNA for the CDR3: TGTGCCAGCAGCCAAGGGCTAGCGGGGGGGCCTGAGCAGTACTTC. Its translation: CASSQGLAGGPEQYF.

The V and J genes are TRBV7-2 and TRBJ2-2; TRBD1 matches at 7 bases. Germline CDR1 reads SGHTA; CDR2 reads FQGNSA. The CDR3 has 14 residues. The V gene end was trimmed by 5 bases and the J gene end by 7 bases; junction bases not matched to a gene: 7. Here the CDR3 DNA reads TGTGCCAGCAGCCCCGGGACAGTCGGCGGGGAGCTGTTTTTT. Translation: CASSPGTVGGELFF.

The chain links TRBV19 to TRBJ2-5, with a tentative D call TRBD2 (6 bases). Trimming took off 1 base at V and 11 bases at J, with 11 bases between the two ends. The CDR3 is made up of 12 amino acids. CDR1 is LNHDA, CDR2 SQIVND, per germline (reference sequence). Written as DNA, the CDR3 is TGTGCCAGTAGTATAGTATCAGGGACTCAGTACTTC. This codes for CASSIVSGTQYF.

This chain connects TRBV7-6 to TRBJ1-1, with D uncertain. Germline CDR1 and CDR2: SGHVS and FNYEAQ. CDR3 length: 15 amino acids. V lost 1 base and J 4 bases, leaving 13 bases between the germline ends. The CDR3 protein is CASSLDLGISTEAFF. The DNA for the CDR3 is TGTGCCAGCAGCTTAGATCTTGGAATAAGCACTGAAGCTTTCTTT.

This clone came up a few times. The chain links TRBV4-3 to TRBJ1-2; D is ambiguous. The CDR3 is made up of 14 amino acids. CDR1 and CDR2 (germline): LGHNA, YSLEER. V was trimmed by 4 bases and J by 8 bases, leaving 17 bases between them. The CDR3 sequence: CASSPPNSPGGYTF. CDR3 DNA sequence: TGCGCCAGCAGCCCACCAAACAGCCCGGGAGGCTACACCTTC.

The chain is built from TRBV6-5 and TRBJ2-6, with D perhaps TRBD1 (6 bases). Germline lookup yields CDR1 MNHEY and CDR2 SVGAGI. The V and J ends lost 2 bases and 7 bases respectively, with 6 bases between them. This CDR3 is 13 amino acids long. The CDR3, as DNA: TGTGCCAGCAGTTACGGGACAGCCAACGTCCTGACTTTC. Its translation: CASSYGTANVLTF.

This chain links TRBV10-3 with TRBJ1-1, with 7 bases matching TRBD1. The CDR3 has 14 residues. V shed 2 bases and J 5 bases; nucleotides not matched to a gene: 5. Germline lookup yields CDR1 ENHRY and CDR2 SYGVKD. The CDR3 DNA sequence: TGTGCCATCAGTGAGGACAGGGAGGGAACTGAAGCTTTCTTT. Amino acid sequence: CAISEDREGTEAFF.

The CDR3 protein is CASWDIYYEQYF. The CDR3 DNA sequence: TGTGCCAGTTGGGACATTTACTACGAGCAGTACTTC. The genes are TRBV6-6 and TRBJ2-7, with TRBD1 as a possible D gene (6 bases). The germline CDR1 and CDR2 sequences are MNHNY and SVGAGI (reference sequence). This CDR3 region has 12 residues. Trimming took off 9 bases at V and 3 bases at J, with 12 bases between the two ends.

The chain is built from TRBV2 and TRBJ2-1, with TRBD2 matching 13 bases. The V gene's germline CDR1 is SNHLY and CDR2 FYNNEI. The trim removed 8 bases at V and 0 bases at J, leaving 4 bases unmatched. This CDR3 has 16 amino acids. CDR3 coding DNA: TGTGCCAGCGGGACTAGCGGGGCTAGCTCCTACAATGAGCAGTTCTTC. This gives the protein CASGTSGASSYNEQFF. The full variable domain, rest sourced from reference TRBV2 and TRBJ2-1, is EPEVTQTPSHQVTQMGQEVILRCVPISNHLYFYWYRQILGQKVEFLVSFYNNEISEKSEIFDDQFSVERPDGSNFTLKIRSTKLEDSAMYFCASGTSGASSYNEQFFGPGTRLTVL.

The rearrangement uses TRBV6-1 and TRBJ1-1, with D possibly being TRBD1 (5 bases). V shed 7 bases and J shed 2 bases, with 14 bases lying between them. Germline CDR1 and CDR2: MNHNS and SASEGT. This CDR3 is 14 amino acids long. The DNA for the CDR3 is TGTGCCAGCAAGATACAGGAGGCAAACACTGAAGCTTTCTTT. Its translation is CASKIQEANTEAFF.

This clone has more than one count but fewer than ten. The rearrangement joins TRBV11-2 to TRBJ2-3, with 9 bases matching TRBD1. The V gene end was trimmed by 5 bases and the J gene end by 6 bases; junction bases not matched to a gene: 6. The CDR3 consists of 14 residues. Germline values: CDR1 SGHAT, CDR2 FQNNGV. The CDR3 reads CASSPDRGRDTQYF. The CDR3, as DNA: TGTGCCAGCAGCCCAGACAGGGGGAGGGATACGCAGTATTTT.

The CDR3 coding sequence is TGTGCCAGCAGCTTTTCGGGGACAGTTAACCACGAGCAGTACTTC. Amino acids: CASSFSGTVNHEQYF. This chain connects TRBV7-2 to TRBJ2-7, with 7 bases fitting TRBD1. This CDR3 is built from 15 residues. Per the germline V gene, CDR1 is SGHTA and CDR2 is FQGNSA. The V segment lost 3 bases and the J segment 5 bases; nucleotides outside the gene matches: 10.

This sequence joins TRBV19 and TRBJ2-5; maybe TRBD2 (6 bases). The V end was cut by 5 bases, the J end by 5 bases, with 6 bases between. Germline loops: CDR1 LNHDA, CDR2 SQIVND (reference sequence). The CDR3 has 11 amino acids. The CDR3 nucleotides are TGTGCCAGTAGTGGGGGGGAGACCCAGTACTTC. Translating it yields CASSGGETQYF. The variable domain in full, with the rest retrieved from reference TRBV19 and TRBJ2-5, is DGGITQSPKYLFRKEGQNVTLSCEQNLNHDAMYWYRQDPGQGLRLIYYSQIVNDFQKGDIAEGYSVSREKKESFPLTVTSAQKNPTAFYLCASSGGETQYFGPGTRLLVL.

The rearrangement links TRBV18 to TRBJ2-3; the D gene is possibly TRBD2 (5 bases). V lost 2 bases to trimming and J lost 1 base, with 10 bases between them. From germline, CDR1 is KGHSH and CDR2 LQKENI. The CDR3 sequence is 15 residues long. This chain's CDR3 is CASSPTSRGTDTQYF. The CDR3 DNA reads TGTGCCAGCTCACCAACTAGTCGTGGCACAGATACGCAGTATTTT.

This clone was detected a few times. The chain joins TRBV2 to TRBJ1-4, with 7 bases that match TRBD1. V was pared by 7 bases and J by 3 bases, with 8 bases of the junction left unmatched. In germline, CDR1 is SNHLY, CDR2 FYNNEI. The CDR3 is made up of 15 amino acids. The CDR3 DNA is TGTGCCAGCAAACCAAACAGGGGATCTAATGAAAAACTGTTTTTT. The encoded protein is CASKPNRGSNEKLFF.

The CDR3 DNA is TGTGCCAGCAGCGTTTCGGGGAGTTCTTACAATGAGCAGTTCTTC. Encoded protein: CASSVSGSSYNEQFF. V and J are TRBV9 and TRBJ2-1; D might be TRBD2 (5 bases). The V end was cut by 2 bases, the J end by 4 bases, with 13 bases between. This CDR3 contains 15 residues. Germline CDR1 is SGDLS and CDR2 is YYNGEE. The entire variable domain, with the rest obtained from reference TRBV9 and TRBJ2-1, is as follows: DSGVTQTPKHLITATGQRVTLRCSPRSGDLSVYWYQQSLDQGLQFLIQYYNGEERAKGNILERFSAQQFPDLHSELNLSSLELGDSALYFCASSVSGSSYNEQFFGPGTRLTVL.

J is TRBJ1-1 and V is TRBV10-2; TRBD1 aligns across 10 bases. Germline CDR1 and CDR2: WSHSY and SAAADI. The V and J ends lost 7 bases and 1 base, in that order; junction bases with no gene match: 12. The CDR3 spans 17 residues. Written as DNA, the CDR3 is TGCGCCAGCACCAAGACAGGGGGCCTCCGTGGGAACACTGAAGCTTTCTTT. This translates into CASTKTGGLRGNTEAFF.

V gene TRBV6-5 combines with J gene TRBJ1-2; possibly TRBD1 for D (6 bases). Germline V gives CDR1 MNHEY, CDR2 SVGAGI. The ends were cut back, 5 bases at V and 5 bases at J, with 12 bases in the middle. The CDR3 length is 13 residues. The CDR3 DNA follows: TGTGCCAGCAGTGACAGGACAGAATATGGCTACACCTTC. Translated, it gives CASSDRTEYGYTF.

This chain joins TRBV5-6 and TRBJ2-3, with 13 nucleotides matching TRBD2. This CDR3 spans 17 amino acids. Per germline, CDR1 SGHDT and CDR2 YYEEEE. With V trimmed by 4 bases and J by 0 bases, 5 bases remained unmatched. The CDR3 region has the DNA TGTGCCAGCAGCAGGACTAGCGGGAGCCTTAGCACAGATACGCAGTATTTT. Translating gives CASSRTSGSLSTDTQYF.

This clone was seen a single time. The rearrangement joins TRBV5-1 to TRBJ1-1, with D tentatively TRBD1 (5 bases). The V end was cut by 5 bases, the J end by 7 bases, with 9 bases between. Germline V CDR1 and CDR2: SGHRS, YFSETQ. The CDR3 has 11 amino acids. In DNA form, the CDR3 reads TGCGCCAGCAGGGGGGGAGATGAAGCTTTCTTT. Amino acid sequence: CASRGGDEAFF.